This T cell receptor beta chain was found in a study of human T cells and chemical hapten exposure. Study at large: Weekly scalp doses of diphenylcyclopropenone were given to patients during the roughly 25-week study.

The CDR3 has 16 amino acids. V lost 5 bases and J 1 base, leaving 16 bases between the germline ends. CDR1 MNHEY and CDR2 SVGAGI come from the germline V gene. The time point here: patch test 2, 6 weeks after DPC sensitization. Treatment indicated: therapeutic diphenylcyclopropenone sensitization with weekly scalp DPC. The study's library attached unique molecular identifiers to single cDNA molecules. TCRdb re-derived calls from the RACE reads in MiXCR, one entry per CDR3 protein. The sample carries 330,000 or so distinct CDR3 sequences, about 6% recorded once. The sample holds a few counts of this clonotype.

The sample consisted of whole blood, taken in connection with sensitization to the hapten diphenylcyclopropenone (DPC). This chain joins TRBV6-5 and TRBJ2-3; the D is unclear. This clonotype originated in a woman aged 18-29 years with alopecia areata. Some clones in this sample may be carry-over from other donors' samples. CDR3 sequence (DNA): TGTGCCAGCAGTCCGGTCCTCGGTGCCGGCACAGATACGCAGTATTTT. This sequence encodes CASSPVLGAGTDTQYF.